This note documents a single T cell receptor (beta chain) sequence. Antigen unknown. TCRdb passed the PCR reads through MiXCR, listing each CDR3 protein once. Of some 22,000 distinct CDR3 sequences listed, about 54% are singletons. These data are taken from a study of vaccination and CD4 T cells after COVID-19. Overall study results and limits: Among reactive clones from convalescent patients, a median about 86% appeared only post-vaccination. SARS-CoV-2-reactive clonotype medians increased from around 20 to 38, not significantly.

Trimming removed 2 bases at V and 1 base at J, with 17 bases between. This CDR3 is built from 17 residues. The V gene's germline CDR1 is MNHEY and CDR2 SVGEGT. The material sequenced was CD4+ T cells from blood, taken before SARS-CoV-2 vaccination. The sequence was obtained from a human donor who had recovered from COVID-19. This chain joins TRBV6-2 or TRBV6-3 and TRBJ1-1, with D hard to call. The CDR3 loop is CASSYGPVRVENTEAFF. The DNA of the CDR3 is TGTGCCAGCAGTTACGGTCCGGTTCGGGTGGAGAACACTGAAGCTTTCTTT.